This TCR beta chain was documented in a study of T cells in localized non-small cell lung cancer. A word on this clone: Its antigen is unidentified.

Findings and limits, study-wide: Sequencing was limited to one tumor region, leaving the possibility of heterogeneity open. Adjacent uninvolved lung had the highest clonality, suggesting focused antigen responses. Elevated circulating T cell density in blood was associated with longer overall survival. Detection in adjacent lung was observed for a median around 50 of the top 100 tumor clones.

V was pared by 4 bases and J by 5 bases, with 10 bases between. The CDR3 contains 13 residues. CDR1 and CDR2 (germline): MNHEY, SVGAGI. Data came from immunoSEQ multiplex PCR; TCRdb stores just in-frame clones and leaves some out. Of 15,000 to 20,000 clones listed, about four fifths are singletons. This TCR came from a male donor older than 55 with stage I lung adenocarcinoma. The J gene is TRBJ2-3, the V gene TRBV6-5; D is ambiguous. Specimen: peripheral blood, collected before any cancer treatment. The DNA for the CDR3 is TGTGCCAGCAGTTCCGGACCCGTAGATACGCAGTATTTT. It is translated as CASSSGPVDTQYF.